These 2 T cell receptor beta chains were sequenced from one sample in a study of cytomegalovirus exposure and HLA in healthy donors. Amplification used 60 Vbeta primers and 13 Jbeta primers. Libraries were prepared by immunoSEQ multiplex PCR; TCRdb keeps only in-frame clonotypes and omits some of them. The data hold approximately 180,000 clones, with nearly 80% observed a single time. The sequenced material came from PBMCs. The receptors were gathered from a man aged 40-49 years in good health and CMV-seropositive.

The chain is built from TRBV7-8 and TRBJ1-5; D is possibly TRBD1 (5 bases). The germline gives CDR1 SGHVS, CDR2 FQNEAQ. This CDR3 spans 16 amino acids. The V end was cut by 4 bases, the J end by 4 bases, with 17 bases between. Here the CDR3 DNA reads TGTGCCAGCAGCTCCAACCCGGGGGGGACTAATCAGCCCCAGCATTTT. It is translated as CASSSNPGGTNQPQHF. The entire variable domain, with the rest obtained from reference TRBV7-8 and TRBJ1-5, is as follows: GAGVSQSPRYKVAKRGQDVALRCDPISGHVSLFWYQQALGQGPEFLTYFQNEAQLDKSGLPSDRFFAERPEGSVSTLKIQRTQQEDSAVYLCASSSNPGGTNQPQHFGDGTRLSIL.

Only a few counts were recorded for this clone. The rearrangement joins TRBV28 to TRBJ1-1; TRBD1 matches 10 bases. The CDR3 is 15 amino acids. Per the germline V gene, CDR1 is MDHEN and CDR2 is SYDVKM. V gave up 1 base and J gave up 6 bases; unmatched junction bases: 5. The CDR3 bases are TGTGCCAGCAGTTTATCGACAGGGGGCAACGCTGAAGCTTTCTTT. It translates to CASSLSTGGNAEAFF.